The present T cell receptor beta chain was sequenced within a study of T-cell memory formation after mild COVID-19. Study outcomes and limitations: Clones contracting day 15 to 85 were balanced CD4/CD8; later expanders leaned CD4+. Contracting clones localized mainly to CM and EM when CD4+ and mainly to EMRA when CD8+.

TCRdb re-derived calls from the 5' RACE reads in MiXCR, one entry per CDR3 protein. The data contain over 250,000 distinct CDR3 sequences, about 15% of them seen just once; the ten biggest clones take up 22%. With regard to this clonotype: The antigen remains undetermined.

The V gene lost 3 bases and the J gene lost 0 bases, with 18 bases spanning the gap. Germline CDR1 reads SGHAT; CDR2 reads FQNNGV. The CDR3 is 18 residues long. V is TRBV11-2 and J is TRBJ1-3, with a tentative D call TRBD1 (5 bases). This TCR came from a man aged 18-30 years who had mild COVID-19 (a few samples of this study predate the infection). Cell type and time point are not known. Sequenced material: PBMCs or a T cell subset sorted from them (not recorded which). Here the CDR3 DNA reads TGTGCCAGCAGCTTCCGGGGCAGCCCGAGGGACTCTGGAAACACCATATATTTT. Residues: CASSFRGSPRDSGNTIYF. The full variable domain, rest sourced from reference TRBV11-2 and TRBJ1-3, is EAGVAQSPRYKIIEKRQSVAFWCNPISGHATLYWYQQILGQGPKLLIQFQNNGVVDDSQLPKDRFSAERLKGVDSTLKIQPAKLEDSAVYLCASSFRGSPRDSGNTIYFGEGSWLTVV.